These 10 T cell receptor beta chains share one sample of origin, sequenced in a study of cytomegalovirus exposure and HLA in healthy donors (dated by TCRdb to the late 2010s). The library was produced with the immunoSEQ multiplex PCR assay. A mixture of 60 forward primers for TCR Vbeta segments and 13 reverse primers for TCR Jbeta segments was used in the multiplex PCR. Held by TCRdb, this immuneACCESS table contains in-frame sequences only and omits some clones. Under half of the omission traces to an unresolved V gene where checked; the cause of the rest is unknown. Counted in this sample were 100,000 to 150,000 clones; around 80% of them appeared once. The ten largest clones represent approximately 0.99% of the sample. The specimen was PBMCs. These receptor sequences come from a woman younger than 45 in good health and CMV-seronegative.

J is TRBJ2-1 and V is TRBV15, with 7 nucleotides matching TRBD2. Trimming cost V 3 bases and J 7 bases; bases outside gene matches: 15. The CDR3 sequence is 17 residues long. Germline CDR1 LNHNV, CDR2 YYDKDF (reference sequence). CDR3 DNA: TGTGCCACCAGCAGTGAGCCTACTAGCGATCGGGTGAATGAGCAGTTCTTC. Its protein is CATSSEPTSDRVNEQFF.

This clone has just a few counts. The gene calls are TRBV7-9 and TRBJ1-4, with TRBD1 matching over 9 bases. The CDR3 length is 17 residues. Per the germline V gene, CDR1 is SEHNR and CDR2 is FQNEAQ (reference sequence). Trimming at V came to 5 bases and at J to 8 bases, leaving 15 bases not matched to a gene. The CDR3 spells CASSPRGIQGAGEKLFF. The CDR3 DNA reads TGTGCCAGCAGCCCGCGGGGTATACAGGGGGCGGGGGAAAAACTGTTTTTT.

The chain uses TRBV9 and TRBJ2-1; D unclear. Germline V lookup: CDR1 SGDLS, CDR2 YYNGEE. There are 15 residues in the CDR3. V dropped 2 bases and J dropped 4 bases, with 13 bases sitting between them. CDR3 region: CASSVHLNPYNEQFF. The CDR3 nucleotides are TGTGCCAGCAGCGTTCACCTAAACCCTTACAATGAGCAGTTCTTC. The entire variable domain, with the rest obtained from reference TRBV9 and TRBJ2-1, is as follows: DSGVTQTPKHLITATGQRVTLRCSPRSGDLSVYWYQQSLDQGLQFLIQYYNGEERAKGNILERFSAQQFPDLHSELNLSSLELGDSALYFCASSVHLNPYNEQFFGPGTRLTVL.

The gene calls are TRBV11-3 and TRBJ2-1; 9 bases are shared with TRBD1. The CDR3 contains 16 residues. Germline CDR1 and CDR2: SGHNT and YENEEA. V trimming: 6 bases; J trimming: 6 bases; junction bases outside the gene matches: 12. This chain's CDR3 is CASSPQGALGSNEQFF. The CDR3 nucleotides read TGTGCCAGCAGTCCACAGGGGGCCCTTGGGTCCAATGAGCAGTTCTTC.

Note on this clone: This CDR3 is also generated by other DNA sequences in the sample. The chain employs TRBV13 and TRBJ1-2; possible D gene TRBD1, 6 bases. Between the trimmed V and J ends, which lost 5 bases and 3 bases, there was a span of 16 bases. Germline CDR1 is PRHDT and CDR2 is FYEKMQ (reference sequence). The CDR3 loop spans 15 amino acids. The CDR3 spells CASSRPGQSYYGYTF. The DNA of the CDR3 is TGTGCCAGCAGCCGACCTGGACAGAGCTACTATGGCTACACCTTC.

The gene calls are TRBV9 and TRBJ1-2; 7 positions agree with TRBD1. Germline CDR1 SGDLS, CDR2 YYNGEE. The CDR3 spans 14 residues. J was trimmed by 4 bases and V by 3 bases; bases with no gene match: 6. The CDR3 here is CASSAIQGIYGYTF. CDR3 coding DNA: TGTGCCAGCAGCGCCATACAGGGGATCTATGGCTACACCTTC.

The table lists this clone with a count of one. V gene TRBV27 combines with J gene TRBJ2-7; tentatively, D is TRBD2 (5 bases). Germline values: CDR1 MNHEY, CDR2 SMNVEV (reference sequence). The length of the CDR3 is 15 residues. Trimming took off 2 bases at V and 0 bases at J, with 11 bases between the two ends. CDR3 coding DNA: TGTGCCAGCAGTTTAGACTACCGGAGCTCCTACGAGCAGTACTTC. Encoded protein: CASSLDYRSSYEQYF.

This chain joins TRBV6-6 and TRBJ2-1; 10 bases line up with TRBD2. Looked up from germline, CDR1 is MNHNY and CDR2 is SVGAGI (reference sequence). V trimming: 5 bases; J trimming: 9 bases; junction bases outside the gene matches: 13. The CDR3 consists of 16 residues. The CDR3 nucleotides are TGTGCCAGCAGTACCCATTCTAGCGGGAGTCCAGGTGAGCAGTTCTTC. Its protein is CASSTHSSGSPGEQFF.

The chain combines TRBV5-1 with TRBJ2-5, with D maybe TRBD2 (6 bases). Germline CDR1 is SGHRS and CDR2 is YFSETQ. The CDR3 spans 15 residues. V was cut by 0 bases and J by 5 bases, with 14 bases left in between. The CDR3 DNA follows: TGCGCCAGCAGCTTGGCCGCCGGGACTGGGGAGACCCAGTACTTC. It translates to CASSLAAGTGETQYF.

The chain employs TRBV6-1 and TRBJ1-5; D perhaps matches TRBD1 (5 bases). V gave up 2 bases and J gave up 2 bases, with 16 bases separating them. Germline CDR1 and CDR2: MNHNS and SASEGT. The CDR3 runs to 17 residues. The CDR3 DNA follows: TGTGCCAGCAGTGAACGTTACGGGGGAGGAGGCAATCAGCCCCAGCATTTT. Its translation: CASSERYGGGGNQPQHF.